This T cell receptor beta chain was sequenced for a study of blood T cell repertoires in COVID-19. In Cohort 3, a recovered donor had either two negative PCRs, clearance, or symptom resolution. Authors' methods: Estimation of nucleated cell counts relied on the amplification of reference gene primers. Profiled with immunoSEQ multiplex PCR; TCRdb holds only in-frame clones, not every one. That table is the source of V, J and clone size, and D and trimming were worked out from the DNA. Of under 200,000 clones in the sample, more than 75% were seen once. The CDR3 has 16 residues. Looked up from germline, CDR1 is MDHEN and CDR2 is SYDVKM. V lost 8 bases to trimming and J lost 4 bases; unmatched junction nucleotides: 15.

This clonotype was obtained from a woman between 50 and 59 years old who had recovered from COVID-19. The V and J genes are TRBV28 and TRBJ1-2, with 8 bases identical to TRBD1. The sequenced sample was PBMCs or T cells enriched from blood (not recorded which). The CDR3 bases are TGTGCCAGCCGAGCTCCCCTGCAGGGGGCCAGCTATGGCTACACCTTC. Its protein product is CASRAPLQGASYGYTF.